This T cell receptor (beta chain) was identified during a study of early T cells in non-severe SARS-CoV-2 infection. TCRdb re-analysed the 5' RACE reads in MiXCR, keeping a single row per CDR3 protein. The table has tens of thousands of distinct CDR3 sequences, about 12% seen once. Germline CDR1 is MGHRA and CDR2 is YSYEKL. V lost 3 bases and J lost 5, with 16 bases in between. CDR3 length: 15 residues. V is TRBV4-1 and J is TRBJ2-5; either TRBD1 or TRBD2 may supply D (5 bases each). The sequencing input was whole blood. The sequence came from an adult who was a healthcare worker with PCR-confirmed SARS-CoV-2 infection or an uninfected control (not recorded which). Written as DNA, the CDR3 is TGCGCCAGCAGCCAGGTTCGGACGGGACGGGAGACCCAGTACTTC. Translated, it gives CASSQVRTGRETQYF.